This TCR beta chain is drawn from a study of somatic mutations in cytotoxic T cells in rheumatoid arthritis. Study outcomes and limitations: Rheumatoid arthritis patients and age-matched healthy controls showed no significant difference in CD8+ T-cell clonality.

Concerning this clone itself: Its specificity is not known.

With 3 bases clipped from V and 3 bases from J, the junction kept 5 bases outside the gene matches. Germline V gene lookup returns CDR1 MDHEN and CDR2 SYDVKM. CDR3 length: 14 residues. Original processing methods: Large patient CD8+ clones, those above 1%, rarely matched published virus-specific TCRB sequences. Some clones are missing from TCRdb's copy, which holds only in-frame ones; the method was immunoSEQ multiplex PCR. V, J and clone size reflect that table, while D and trimming were determined from the DNA. The sample comprises 15,000 to 20,000 clones, more than 65% of which are singletons, and approximately 9.1% rests with the top ten.

The chain has TRBV28 and TRBJ2-7, with TRBD1 matching over 7 bases. Sequencing was done on a sample of CD8+ T cells sorted from blood. This TCR came from an adult with rheumatoid arthritis. CDR3: CASSLVQGNYEQYF. The DNA of the CDR3 is TGTGCCAGCAGTTTGGTACAGGGGAACTACGAGCAGTACTTC. The variable domain in full, completed from reference TRBV28 and TRBJ2-7, reads DVKVTQSSRYLVKRTGEKVFLECVQDMDHENMFWYRQDPGLGLRLIYFSYDVKMKEKGDIPEGYSVSREKKERFSLILESASTNQTSMYLCASSLVQGNYEQYFGPGTRLTVT.